Listed below are T cell receptor beta chains from one sample, sequenced in a study of cytomegalovirus exposure and HLA in healthy donors. Method: immunoSEQ multiplex PCR; TCRdb's copy keeps in-frame clones and lacks some. The data contain about 100,000 clones, approximately 85% of them singletons. Input material: PBMCs. The origin of the receptors is a man aged 30-40 years in good health and CMV-seronegative. Both conserved end residues are part of each CDR3. A D gene is named only where the DNA matches it firmly. Some rows mark clone size as missing; the rest say once, few, many or name a class of expanded clone.

V gene	D gene	J gene	clone size	CDR3 DNA	CDR3 protein
TRBV5-1	NA	TRBJ1-2	NA	TGCGCCAGCAGCTCCCGACAGGCCGATGGCTACACCTTC	CASSSRQADGYTF
TRBV28	TRBD2	TRBJ2-5	NA	TGTGCCAGTGGACGGGGGGGCCTCCAAGAGACCCAGTACTTC	CASGRGGLQETQYF
TRBV10-3	NA	TRBJ2-7	NA	TGTGCCATCAGTATAAGACATCTTTCCGGCGAGCAGTACTTC	CAISIRHLSGEQYF
TRBV7-3	NA	TRBJ2-3	NA	TGTGCCTCGAGCGATCGCTACACAGATACGCAGTATTTT	CASSDRYTDTQYF
TRBV4-2	NA	TRBJ2-7	once	TGTGCCAGCAGCCAAGGGTTAGGTTCCGAGGGCGAGCAGTACTTC	CASSQGLGSEGEQYF
TRBV27	NA	TRBJ1-5	once	TGTGCCAGCAGTCTGGGGCTTAATCAGCCCCAGCATTTT	CASSLGLNQPQHF
TRBV2	NA	TRBJ2-2	NA	TGTGCCAGCAGTTACAGGGATACCGGGGAGCTGTTTTTT	CASSYRDTGELFF
TRBV9	TRBD2	TRBJ2-1	NA	TGTGCCAGCAGCGTCCGACTAGCGGGGAATGAGCAGTTCTTC	CASSVRLAGNEQFF
TRBV30	NA	TRBJ1-1	NA	TGTGCCTGGAGTGTCGGGGGAGACGCTTTCTTT	CAWSVGGDAFF
TRBV28	TRBD1	TRBJ1-4	NA	TGTGCCAGCAGCCGGAAGGGGGCAGCAACTAATGAAAAACTGTTTTTT	CASSRKGAATNEKLFF
TRBV5-6	TRBD1	TRBJ2-2	NA	TGTGCCAGCAGCCCGCACACAGGGGGAACCGGGGAGCTGTTTTTT	CASSPHTGGTGELFF
TRBV5-1	TRBD1	TRBJ1-1	NA	TGCGCCAGCAGCTTGGTCACAGGGGGTTCTTTTCTTGAAGCTTTCTTT	CASSLVTGGSFLEAFF
TRBV30	TRBD1	TRBJ1-4	once	TGTGCCTGGAGCCCAGGGGGCATTAATGAAAAACTGTTTTTT	CAWSPGGINEKLFF
TRBV6-6	NA	TRBJ2-1	NA	TGTGCCAGCAGTTACTCCTTCGGTAATGAGCAGTTCTTC	CASSYSFGNEQFF
TRBV7-9	NA	TRBJ1-2	NA	TGTGCCAGCAGCGAAGGGGGAGCTAACTATGGCTACACCTTC	CASSEGGANYGYTF
TRBV28	NA	TRBJ1-3	NA	TGTGCCACCACGGGGGGGCACCCTCCTCACTCTGGAAACACCATATATTTT	CATTGGHPPHSGNTIYF
TRBV4-3	NA	TRBJ1-4	NA	TGCGCCAGCAGCCAAGTGCCCTTGGGACATATCACTGAAAAACTGTTTTTT	CASSQVPLGHITEKLFF
TRBV13	TRBD2	TRBJ2-5	NA	TGTGCCAGCAGCTCCCGGGGGGGAGGGGAGACCCAGTACTTC	CASSSRGGGETQYF
TRBV6-5	NA	TRBJ2-7	NA	TGTGCCAGCAGTCCAACTCAGGGGGGCTACGAGCAGTACTTC	CASSPTQGGYEQYF
TRBV28	NA	TRBJ2-7	NA	TGTGCCAGCAGTTTATCATCACAGGGAGCATCCTACGAGCAGTACTTC	CASSLSSQGASYEQYF
TRBV7-9	TRBD1	TRBJ1-3	NA	TGTGCCAGCAGCCCCCACCTTGGAACAGGGGGTCATGGAAACACCATATATTTT	CASSPHLGTGGHGNTIYF
TRBV6-1	NA	TRBJ1-6	NA	TGTGCCAGCAATTGGGCCCCCGATAATTCACCCCTCCACTTT	CASNWAPDNSPLHF
TRBV11-2	TRBD2	TRBJ2-1	NA	TGTGCCAGCAGCTTGACTAGCGGGACTAACAATGAGCAGTTCTTC	CASSLTSGTNNEQFF
TRBV30	NA	TRBJ2-7	NA	TGTGCCTGGAGTGTAGGAGAGGAGCAGTACTTC	CAWSVGEEQYF
TRBV25-1	TRBD1	TRBJ1-1	NA	TGTGCCAGCAGTGAACGGGTAGGGACAGGGGGCACTGAAGCTTTCTTT	CASSERVGTGGTEAFF
TRBV14	TRBD2	TRBJ2-7	NA	TGTGCCAGCAGCCAAGAAAGGACTAGCGGTAGCTACGAGCAGTACTTC	CASSQERTSGSYEQYF
TRBV6-5	TRBD1	TRBJ2-1	once	TGTGCCAGCAGTCCGAACAGGGGGAATGAGCAGTTCTTC	CASSPNRGNEQFF
TRBV7-2	NA	TRBJ1-1	NA	TGTGCCAGCAGCTTTAAGAGGGACACTGAAGCTTTCTTT	CASSFKRDTEAFF
TRBV13	TRBD2	TRBJ2-5	NA	TGTGCCAGCAGCTTAAGCGGGGGGGAGACCCAGTACTTC	CASSLSGGETQYF
TRBV5-4	TRBD1	TRBJ1-2	NA	TGTGCCAGCAGCTTGGTGCAGGGGGAACTGCCTGCCTATGGCTACACCTTC	CASSLVQGELPAYGYTF
TRBV7-2	NA	TRBJ2-7	NA	TGTGCCAGCAGCTTAGCAGGGGGAAACTACGAGCAGTACTTC	CASSLAGGNYEQYF
TRBV5-1	TRBD1	TRBJ2-7	NA	TGCGCCAGCAGCCCGGGACAGGGGTCCTACGAGCAGTACTTC	CASSPGQGSYEQYF
TRBV30	NA	TRBJ2-7	NA	TGTGCCTGGAGTGTGGACAGTCCCTACGAGCAGTACTTC	CAWSVDSPYEQYF
TRBV7-6	NA	TRBJ1-1	NA	TGTGCCAGCAGCTTAGTTGGCGGTATGAACACTGAAGCTTTCTTT	CASSLVGGMNTEAFF
TRBV5-4	TRBD1	TRBJ1-2	NA	TGTGCCAGCAGCTTGGCAGGGGGCTCGTATGGCTACACCTTC	CASSLAGGSYGYTF
TRBV5-4	NA	TRBJ2-3	NA	TGTGCCAGCAGCCAGACTAGTACCGCAGATACGCAGTATTTT	CASSQTSTADTQYF
TRBV21-1	NA	TRBJ1-1	NA	TGTGCCGGAAGCTTTTTACAGAGTCTGAACACTGAAGCTTTCTTT	CAGSFLQSLNTEAFF
TRBV5-1	NA	TRBJ2-7	once	TGCGCCAGCAGCTTGTACATTCAAAGTTCGGGAGCCGGACTCGAGCAGTACTTC	CASSLYIQSSGAGLEQYF
TRBV6-6	NA	TRBJ2-7	NA	TGTGCCAGCAGTTATGTTTCCCTCTCCTACGAGCAGTACTTC	CASSYVSLSYEQYF
TRBV5-8	NA	TRBJ1-3	NA	TGTGCCAGCAGCTTGGACAGGTCCCACTCTGGAAACACCATATATTTT	CASSLDRSHSGNTIYF
TRBV5-1	TRBD1	TRBJ2-5	NA	TGCGCCAGCAGCTTAACAGGGGATGAGACCCAGTACTTC	CASSLTGDETQYF
TRBV4-2	TRBD2	TRBJ2-2	NA	TGTGCCAGCAGCCCGCCCGGGGGACTAGCTTCGGTAGGAAGGGAGCTGTTTTTT	CASSPPGGLASVGRELFF
TRBV4-3	NA	TRBJ1-3	NA	TGCGCCAGCAGCCCAACAGTATCCGGAAACACCATATATTTT	CASSPTVSGNTIYF
TRBV28	TRBD2	TRBJ2-4	NA	TGTGCCAGCAGTTTCCACCGGGACTACAAAAACATTCAGTACTTC	CASSFHRDYKNIQYF
TRBV28	TRBD1	TRBJ1-2	NA	TGTGCCAGCAGTGCCCACGACAGGGGTAACTATGGCTACACCTTC	CASSAHDRGNYGYTF